One sample yielded the 26 T cell receptor beta chains listed below, sequenced in a study of beta chain features in type 1 diabetes. These receptors have no identified antigens. Broader study findings: Researchers report that Type 1 diabetes patients had moderately but significantly shorter TCRB CDR3s across all four CD4+ subsets.

Expressed TCRB transcripts were sequenced because the entire RNA isolate underwent reverse transcription. The method was immunoSEQ multiplex PCR; TCRdb's version includes in-frame clones alone and lacks a portion of them. Among 100,000 to 150,000 clones listed, 15% to 20% were seen once. The source material was central memory CD4+ T cells from blood. Receptors originate from a man between 18 and 29 years old with type 1 diabetes.

This clone was counted a few times. CDR3 bases: TGTGCCAGCAGACCCGGACAGGGCGATGAAAAACTGTTTTTT. Protein sequence: CASRPGQGDEKLFF. The V and J genes are TRBV2 and TRBJ1-4, with 8 nucleotides matching TRBD1. There are 14 residues in the CDR3. With 6 bases clipped from V and 6 bases from J, the junction kept 6 bases outside the gene matches. Germline V gives CDR1 SNHLY, CDR2 FYNNEI.

The chain uses TRBV5-1 and TRBJ2-1; TRBD1 or TRBD2 may be the D gene (5 bases each). Germline CDR1 SGHRS, CDR2 YFSETQ. Trimming pared 4 bases from V and 9 bases from J, leaving 20 bases between. This CDR3 has 15 residues. DNA of the CDR3: TGCGCCAGCAGCCCAATTGGGCCTCCGAGGGGTGAGCAGTTCTTC. It codes for CASSPIGPPRGEQFF.

V and J are TRBV18 and TRBJ2-5, with D perhaps being TRBD1 or TRBD2 (5 bases each). The CDR3 is 15 amino acids. The germline V gene has CDR1 KGHSH and CDR2 LQKENI. The V end was cut by 5 bases, the J end by 2 bases, with 15 bases between. DNA of the CDR3: TGTGCCAGCTCAGCCCGGGGCCCACCACAAGAGACCCAGTACTTC. It translates to CASSARGPPQETQYF.

The gene calls are TRBV6-5 and TRBJ1-1, with D hard to call. The CDR3 is 14 amino acids. Germline CDR1 MNHEY, CDR2 SVGAGI. The V end was cut by 2 bases, the J end by 1 base, with 8 bases between. CDR3 sequence: CASSYKIANTEAFF. Written as DNA, the CDR3 is TGTGCCAGCAGTTACAAGATTGCGAACACTGAAGCTTTCTTT.

The chain uses TRBV29-1 and TRBJ2-2, with TRBD2 matching over 10 bases. Trimming at V came to 6 bases and at J to 3 bases, leaving 4 bases not matched to a gene. The germline V gene encodes CDR1 SQVTM and CDR2 ANQGSEA. CDR3 size: 14 residues. The CDR3 DNA reads TGCAGCGTAGCAGCGGGGGGGCACACCGGGGAGCTGTTTTTT. Translating gives CSVAAGGHTGELFF.

In this sample, this clone turned up a few times. This sequence joins TRBV14 and TRBJ2-1; maybe TRBD2 (5 bases). Trimming took 1 base from V and 9 from J, leaving 10 bases between them. This CDR3 comprises 13 residues. Per germline, CDR1 SGHDN and CDR2 FVKESK. CDR3 coding DNA: TGTGCCAGCAGCCAAGGGGCTAGCAGTGAGCAGTTCTTC. It codes for CASSQGASSEQFF.

V is TRBV27 and J is TRBJ2-1; TRBD2 matches at 12 bases. This CDR3 region has 17 residues. After removal of 2 bases from V and 9 bases from J, the junction contained 11 bases not matched to a gene. Germline assignment: CDR1 MNHEY and CDR2 SMNVEV (reference sequence). CDR3 bases: TGTGCCAGCAGTTTAGGTGTGAGGACTAGCGGGATAGGTGAGCAGTTCTTC. As protein: CASSLGVRTSGIGEQFF.

The rearrangement links TRBV2 to TRBJ2-7; D assignment may be TRBD1 or TRBD2 (5 bases each). This CDR3 spans 15 amino acids. Germline loops: CDR1 SNHLY, CDR2 FYNNEI. Trimming left V 7 bases short and J 2 bases short, with 18 bases between. The CDR3 bases are TGTGCCAGCAAAGATTCGGGGCCGTCAGCCTACGAGCAGTACTTC. Encoded protein: CASKDSGPSAYEQYF.

The chain employs TRBV6-1 and TRBJ1-2; possibly TRBD1 for D (6 bases). V lost 7 bases, J lost 5 bases, and 17 bases lay in between. Germline-derived CDR1 and CDR2 are MNHNS and SASEGT. This CDR3 contains 14 residues. DNA of the CDR3: TGTGCCAGCACCGAGGGGGGAGAGAGTTATGGCTACACCTTC. It translates to CASTEGGESYGYTF.

On this clone itself: The germline gene is not matched at one end of the junction; a read error may be the cause. V is TRBV7-3 and J is TRBJ2-5, with D tentatively TRBD1 (6 bases). CDR3 length: 14 amino acids. Germline CDR1 and CDR2: SGHTA and FQGTGA. This CDR3 is CASSPGQFQETQYF. CDR3 DNA sequence: TGTGCTAGCAGCCCCGGACAGTTCCAAGAGACCCAGTACTTC.

The chain uses TRBV9 and TRBJ2-3; TRBD1 agrees at 8 bases. Germline CDR1 and CDR2: SGDLS and YYNGEE. The CDR3 extends over 17 amino acids. After removal of 1 base from V and 0 bases from J, the junction contained 7 bases not matched to a gene. CDR3 residues: CASSVLPTGVSTDTQYF. CDR3 DNA: TGTGCCAGCAGCGTACTTCCGACAGGGGTGAGCACAGATACGCAGTATTTT.

This chain joins TRBV29-1 and TRBJ2-1, with 7 nucleotides matching TRBD2. With 3 bases clipped from V and 0 bases from J, the junction kept 2 bases outside the gene matches. The CDR3 is made up of 14 amino acids. The V gene's germline CDR1 is SQVTM and CDR2 ANQGSEA. CDR3 protein: CSVDGGSSYNEQFF. Here the CDR3 DNA reads TGCAGCGTTGATGGCGGGAGCTCCTACAATGAGCAGTTCTTC.

This clone was counted only a few times. CDR3 region: CSVEVRETQYF. CDR3 coding DNA: TGCAGTGTTGAAGTGAGAGAGACCCAGTACTTC. The J gene is TRBJ2-5, the V gene TRBV20-1; the D is unclear. CDR1 is DFQATT and CDR2 is SNEGSKA in the germline V gene (reference sequence). V was shortened by 7 bases and J by 4 bases, with 10 bases between the two germline ends. CDR3 length: 11 amino acids.

This clone was found a few times. The chain recombines TRBV20-1 with TRBJ1-6; D is perhaps TRBD1 (5 bases). Germline CDR1 and CDR2: DFQATT and SNEGSKA (reference sequence). The CDR3 length is 11 residues. CDR3 nucleotides: TGCACCGCCGGGGGGGATTCACCCCTCCACTTT. As protein: CTAGGDSPLHF.

This clone was seen repeatedly, ten times or more. The chain combines TRBV9 with TRBJ2-1; 7 positions match TRBD2. V was pared by 0 bases and J by 2 bases, with 8 bases of the junction left unmatched. The CDR3 has 17 amino acids. CDR1 is SGDLS, CDR2 YYNGEE, per germline. CDR3 coding DNA: TGTGCCAGCAGCGTAGAACGGGGGGATACTACCTACAATGAGCAGTTCTTC. Residues: CASSVERGDTTYNEQFF.

CDR3 protein: CAWGMGQGNQPQHF. CDR3 nucleotides: TGTGCCTGGGGCATGGGACAGGGGAATCAGCCCCAGCATTTT. The genes are TRBV30 and TRBJ1-5; 10 bases align to TRBD1. The CDR3 has 14 residues. Germline V gene lookup returns CDR1 GTSNPN and CDR2 SVGIG (reference sequence). Trimming removed 5 bases from V and 4 bases from J; junction bases left unmatched: 5. Filled out from reference TRBV30 and TRBJ1-5, the complete variable domain reads SQTIHQWPATLVQPVGSPLSLECTVEGTSNPNLYWYRQAAGRGLQLLFYSVGIGQISSEVPQNLSASRPQDRQFILSSKKLLLSDSGFYLCAWGMGQGNQPQHFGDGTRLSIL.

The chain combines TRBV6-6 with TRBJ2-1, with 9 bases aligning to TRBD2. CDR1 and CDR2 from the germline V gene are MNHNY and SVGAGI (reference sequence). The CDR3 runs 14 residues. The J segment lost 5 bases and the V segment lost 5 bases, leaving 4 bases of the junction unmatched. This chain's CDR3 is CASSAGTSNNEQFF. The DNA of the CDR3 is TGTGCCAGCAGTGCCGGGACTAGCAACAATGAGCAGTTCTTC.

This clone has just a few counts. The chain couples TRBV7-2 to TRBJ2-3; 8 bases fit TRBD2. The CDR3 loop spans 15 amino acids. The V gene's germline CDR1 is SGHTA and CDR2 FQGNSA. Unmatched junction bases numbered 11, after V lost 5 bases and J lost 7 bases. DNA of the CDR3: TGTGCCAGCAGCCAAACCAGCGGGAGTTCTAATACGCAGTATTTT. This codes for CASSQTSGSSNTQYF. Based on the CDR3 plus reference TRBV7-2 and TRBJ2-3, the full variable domain is GAGVSQSPSNKVTEKGKDVELRCDPISGHTALYWYRQSLGQGLEFLIYFQGNSAPDKSGLPSDRFSAERTGGSVSTLTIQRTQQEDSAVYLCASSQTSGSSNTQYFGPGTRLTVL.

This clone was counted only a few times. The chain joins TRBV7-9 to TRBJ2-7; no clear D. Germline CDR1 reads SEHNR; CDR2 reads FQNEAQ (reference sequence). The V end was cut by 5 bases, the J end by 7 bases, with 21 bases between. The CDR3 contains 15 residues. The CDR3: CASSLQSGFLSEQYF. DNA for the CDR3: TGTGCCAGCAGCCTACAGTCTGGCTTCCTCTCAGAGCAGTACTTC.

The chain links TRBV10-3 to TRBJ2-7; D might be TRBD1 (6 bases). The germline V and J ends were trimmed by 0 bases and 3 bases, with 15 bases remaining between them. This CDR3 contains 16 residues. Germline V lookup: CDR1 ENHRY, CDR2 SYGVKD. CDR3 loop: CAISESSGAHLYEQYF. The CDR3 nucleotides are TGTGCCATCAGTGAGTCCTCAGGGGCCCACCTCTACGAGCAGTACTTC.

The sample holds a few counts of this clone. CDR3 amino acids: CASTGTNRETQYF. CDR3 nucleotides: TGTGCCAGCACCGGGACTAATCGCGAGACCCAGTACTTC. The chain couples TRBV6-1 to TRBJ2-5; TRBD2 aligns across 7 bases. V lost 7 bases to trimming and J lost 5 bases; unmatched junction nucleotides: 7. This CDR3 contains 13 residues. Per the germline V gene, CDR1 is MNHNS and CDR2 is SASEGT.

The chain uses TRBV29-1 and TRBJ2-7, with unresolved D. CDR1 is SQVTM and CDR2 is ANQGSEA in the germline V gene. The V end lost 4 bases, the J end lost 5 bases, and 9 bases lay between the germline ends. CDR3 length equals 11 residues. CDR3 sequence (DNA): TGCAGCGTTGTAATGGGGAACGAGCAGTACTTC. Translated: CSVVMGNEQYF.

This clone was seen more than once but under ten times. J is TRBJ1-2 and V is TRBV15, with 8 bases aligning to TRBD1. Unmatched junction bases numbered 12, after V lost 1 base and J lost 5 bases. Germline V gene sequence: CDR1 LNHNV, CDR2 YYDKDF (reference sequence). CDR3 length: 17 residues. CDR3 DNA sequence: TGTGCCACCAGCAGAGGGACAGGGTACGAGGCGGGTTATGGCTACACCTTC. It encodes CATSRGTGYEAGYGYTF.

This chain connects TRBV19 to TRBJ1-1; 9 bases match TRBD1. CDR3 length: 15 residues. The germline V gene has CDR1 LNHDA and CDR2 SQIVND (reference sequence). V was clipped by 8 bases and J by 3 bases; unmatched bases: 10. The CDR3 region is CASVPGQGWDTEAFF. DNA for the CDR3: TGTGCCAGTGTCCCGGGACAGGGTTGGGACACTGAAGCTTTCTTT.

This sequence joins TRBV10-3 and TRBJ2-7; D is uncertain. The germline V gene has CDR1 ENHRY and CDR2 SYGVKD. The V gene lost 8 bases and the J gene lost 3 bases, with 11 bases spanning the gap. The CDR3 contains 12 residues. The CDR3 bases are TGTGCCATCGGATACTCGAGCTACGAGCAGTACTTC. It is translated as CAIGYSSYEQYF.

The chain joins TRBV6-6 to TRBJ2-7; maybe TRBD1 (5 bases). The CDR3 spans 13 residues. V was pared by 2 bases and J by 5 bases, with 10 bases between. Germline V gives CDR1 MNHNY, CDR2 SVGAGI (reference sequence). The CDR3 protein is CASSYRGENEQYF. The CDR3 nucleotides are TGTGCCAGCAGTTACAGGGGCGAGAACGAGCAGTACTTC.